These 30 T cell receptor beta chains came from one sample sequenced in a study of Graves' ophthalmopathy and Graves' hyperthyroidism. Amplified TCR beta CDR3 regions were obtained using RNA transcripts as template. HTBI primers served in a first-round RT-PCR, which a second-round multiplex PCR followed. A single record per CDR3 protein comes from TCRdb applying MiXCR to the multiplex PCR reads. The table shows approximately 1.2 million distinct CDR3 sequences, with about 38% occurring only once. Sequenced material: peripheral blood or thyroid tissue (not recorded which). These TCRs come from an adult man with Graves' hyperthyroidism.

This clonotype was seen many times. The CDR3 sequence is CLVGAQNDYGYTF. CDR3 coding DNA: TGCCTAGTAGGGGCGCAAAACGACTATGGCTACACCTTC. V gene TRBV20-1 combines with J gene TRBJ1-2; tentative D call: TRBD1 (5 bases). The germline CDR1 and CDR2 sequences are DFQATT and SNEGSKA (reference sequence). The CDR3 is made up of 13 amino acids.

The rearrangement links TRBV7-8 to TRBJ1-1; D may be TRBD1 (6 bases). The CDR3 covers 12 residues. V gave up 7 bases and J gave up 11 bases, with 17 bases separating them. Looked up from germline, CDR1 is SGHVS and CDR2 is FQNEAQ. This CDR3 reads CASIEGQMRAFF. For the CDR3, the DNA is TGTGCCAGCATCGAGGGACAAATGCGGGCTTTCTTT.

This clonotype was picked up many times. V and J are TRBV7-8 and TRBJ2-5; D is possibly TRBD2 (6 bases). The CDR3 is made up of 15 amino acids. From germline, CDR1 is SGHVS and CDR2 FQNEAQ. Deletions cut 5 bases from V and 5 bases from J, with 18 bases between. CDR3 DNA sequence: TGTGCCAGCAGCCCCACCCGGGGACTGGAGGAGACCCAGTACTTC. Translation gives CASSPTRGLEETQYF.

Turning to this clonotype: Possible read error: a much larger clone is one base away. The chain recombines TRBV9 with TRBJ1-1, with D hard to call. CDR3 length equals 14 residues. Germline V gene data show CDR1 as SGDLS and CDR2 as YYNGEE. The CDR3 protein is CASSVEQVDTETFF. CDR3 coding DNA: TGTGCCAGCAGCGTAGAGCAGGTTGACACTGAAACTTTCTTT.

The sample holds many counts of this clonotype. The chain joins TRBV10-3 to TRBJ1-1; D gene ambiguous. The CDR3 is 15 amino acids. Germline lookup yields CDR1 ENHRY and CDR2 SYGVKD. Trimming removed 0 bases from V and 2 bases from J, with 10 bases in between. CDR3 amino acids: CAISESPQPNTEAFF. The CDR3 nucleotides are TGTGCCATCAGTGAGTCGCCCCAACCAAACACTGAAGCTTTCTTT.

The CDR3 protein is CASIAWSTEAFF. The CDR3 bases are TGTGCCAGCATCGCGTGGAGCACTGAAGCTTTCTTT. The chain employs TRBV28 and TRBJ1-1; the D is unclear. This CDR3 spans 12 amino acids. V was shortened by 7 bases and J by 4 bases, with 10 bases between the two germline ends. Germline values: CDR1 MDHEN, CDR2 SYDVKM.

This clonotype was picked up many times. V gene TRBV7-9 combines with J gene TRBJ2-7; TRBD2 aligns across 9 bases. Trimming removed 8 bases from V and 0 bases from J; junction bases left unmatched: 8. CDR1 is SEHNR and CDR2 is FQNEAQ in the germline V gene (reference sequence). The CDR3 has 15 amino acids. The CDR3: CASGRNSGSSYEQYF. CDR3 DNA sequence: TGTGCCAGCGGAAGGAATAGCGGGAGCTCCTACGAGCAGTACTTC.

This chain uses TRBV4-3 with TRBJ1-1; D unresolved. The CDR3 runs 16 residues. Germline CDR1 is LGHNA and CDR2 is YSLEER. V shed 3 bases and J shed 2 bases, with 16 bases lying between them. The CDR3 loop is CASSHDFPTSNTEAFF. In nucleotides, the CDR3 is TGCGCCAGCAGCCACGATTTTCCCACAAGCAACACTGAAGCTTTCTTT.

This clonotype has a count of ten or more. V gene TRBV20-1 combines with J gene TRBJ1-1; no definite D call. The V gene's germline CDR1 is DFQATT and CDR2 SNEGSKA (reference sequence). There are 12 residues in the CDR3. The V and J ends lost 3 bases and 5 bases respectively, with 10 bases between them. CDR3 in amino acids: CSASGGGTEAFF. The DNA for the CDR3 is TGCAGTGCTAGTGGAGGAGGAACTGAAGCTTTCTTT.

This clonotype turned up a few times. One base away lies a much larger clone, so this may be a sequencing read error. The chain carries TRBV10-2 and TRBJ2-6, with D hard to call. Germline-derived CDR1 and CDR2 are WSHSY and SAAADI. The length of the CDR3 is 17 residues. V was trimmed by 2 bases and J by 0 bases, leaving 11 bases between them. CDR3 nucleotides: TGCGCCAGCAGTGAGCCGACTCGGAGCTCTGGGGCCAACGTCCTGACTTTC. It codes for CASSEPTRSSGANVLTF.

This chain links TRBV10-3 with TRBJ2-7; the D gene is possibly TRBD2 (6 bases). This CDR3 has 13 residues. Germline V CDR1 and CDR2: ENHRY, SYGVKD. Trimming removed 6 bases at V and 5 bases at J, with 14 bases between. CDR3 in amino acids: CAIRVQGGDEQYF. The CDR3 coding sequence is TGTGCCATCAGAGTGCAGGGAGGCGACGAGCAGTACTTC.

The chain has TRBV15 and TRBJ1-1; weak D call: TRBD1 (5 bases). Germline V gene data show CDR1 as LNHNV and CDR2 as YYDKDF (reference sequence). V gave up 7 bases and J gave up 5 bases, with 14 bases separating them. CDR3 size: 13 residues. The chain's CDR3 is CATTVRGRTEAFF. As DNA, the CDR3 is TGTGCCACCACCGTAAGGGGAAGGACTGAAGCTTTCTTT.

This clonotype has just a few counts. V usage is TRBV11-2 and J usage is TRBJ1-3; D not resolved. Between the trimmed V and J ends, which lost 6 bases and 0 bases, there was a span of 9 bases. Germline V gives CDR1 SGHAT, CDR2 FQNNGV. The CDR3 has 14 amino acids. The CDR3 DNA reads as TGTGCCAGCAGAAACACTCGCTCTGGAAACACCATATATTTT. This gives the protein CASRNTRSGNTIYF.

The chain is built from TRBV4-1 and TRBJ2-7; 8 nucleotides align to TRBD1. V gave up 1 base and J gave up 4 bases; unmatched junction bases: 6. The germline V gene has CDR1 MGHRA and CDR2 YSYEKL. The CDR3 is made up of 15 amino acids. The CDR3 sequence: CASSQGTGKLYEQYF. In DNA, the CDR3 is TGCGCCAGCAGCCAAGGGACAGGGAAGTTGTACGAGCAGTACTTC.

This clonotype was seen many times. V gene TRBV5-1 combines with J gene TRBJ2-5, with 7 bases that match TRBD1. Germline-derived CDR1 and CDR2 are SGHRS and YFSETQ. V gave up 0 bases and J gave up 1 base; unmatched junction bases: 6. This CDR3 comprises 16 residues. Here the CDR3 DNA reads TGCGCCAGCAGCTTGGAAGGGACAGTATCCCAAGAGACCCAGTACTTC. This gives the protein CASSLEGTVSQETQYF.

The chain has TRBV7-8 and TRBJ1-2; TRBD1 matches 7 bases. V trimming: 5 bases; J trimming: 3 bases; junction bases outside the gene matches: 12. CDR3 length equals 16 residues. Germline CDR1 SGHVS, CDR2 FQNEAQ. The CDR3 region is CASSRGGRAADYGYTF. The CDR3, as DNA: TGTGCCAGCAGCAGAGGGGGCCGAGCGGCTGACTATGGCTACACCTTC.

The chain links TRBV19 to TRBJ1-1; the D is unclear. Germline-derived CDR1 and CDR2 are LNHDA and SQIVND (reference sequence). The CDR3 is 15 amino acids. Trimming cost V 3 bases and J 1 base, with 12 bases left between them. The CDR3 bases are TGTGCCAGTAGTATGGAACCAGACCGGAACACTGAAGCTTTCTTT. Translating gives CASSMEPDRNTEAFF.

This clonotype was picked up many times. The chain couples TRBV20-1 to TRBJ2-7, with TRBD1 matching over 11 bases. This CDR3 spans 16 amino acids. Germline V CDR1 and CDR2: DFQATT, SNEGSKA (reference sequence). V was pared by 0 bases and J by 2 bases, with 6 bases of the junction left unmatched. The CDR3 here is CSARDYGTGGAYEQYF. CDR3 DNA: TGCAGTGCTAGAGATTATGGGACAGGGGGGGCCTACGAGCAGTACTTC.

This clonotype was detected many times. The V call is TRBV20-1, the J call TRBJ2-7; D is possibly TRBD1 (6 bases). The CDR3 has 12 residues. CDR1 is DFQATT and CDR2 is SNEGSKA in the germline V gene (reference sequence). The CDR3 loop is CSASGTSYEQYF. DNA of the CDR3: TGCAGCGCGTCCGGGACAAGCTACGAGCAGTACTTC.

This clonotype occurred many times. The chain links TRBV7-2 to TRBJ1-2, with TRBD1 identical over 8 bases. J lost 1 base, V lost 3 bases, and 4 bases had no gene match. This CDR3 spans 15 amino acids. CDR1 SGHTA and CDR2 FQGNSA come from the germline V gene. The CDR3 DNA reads TGTGCCAGCAGCTTCGGACAGGGTGGTAACTATGGCTACACCTTC. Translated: CASSFGQGGNYGYTF.

CDR3 sequence (DNA): TGTGCCAGCAGTGAATCACAGGTGGGCACTGAAGCTTTCTTT. It codes for CASSESQVGTEAFF. This sequence joins TRBV2 and TRBJ1-1; D perhaps matches TRBD1 (5 bases). Germline assignment: CDR1 SNHLY and CDR2 FYNNEI. Trimming left V 2 bases short and J 4 bases short, with 11 bases between. This CDR3 has 14 residues. Full variable domain (outside the CDR3, taken from reference TRBV2 and TRBJ1-1): EPEVTQTPSHQVTQMGQEVILRCVPISNHLYFYWYRQILGQKVEFLVSFYNNEISEKSEIFDDQFSVERPDGSNFTLKIRSTKLEDSAMYFCASSESQVGTEAFFGQGTRLTVV.

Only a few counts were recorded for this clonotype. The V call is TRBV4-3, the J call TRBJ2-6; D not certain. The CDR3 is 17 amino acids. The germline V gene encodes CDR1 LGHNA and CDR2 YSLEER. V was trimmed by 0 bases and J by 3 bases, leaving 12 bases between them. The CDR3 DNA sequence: TGCGCCAGCAGCCAAGATTCGGCTTCGGGTGGGGCCAACGTCCTGACTTTC. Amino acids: CASSQDSASGGANVLTF.

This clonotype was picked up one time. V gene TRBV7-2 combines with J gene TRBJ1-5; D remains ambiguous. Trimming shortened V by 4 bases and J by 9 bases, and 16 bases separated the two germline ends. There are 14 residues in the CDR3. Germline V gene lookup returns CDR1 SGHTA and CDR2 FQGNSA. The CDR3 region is CASSSPSPGGPQHF. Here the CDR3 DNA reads TGTGCCAGCAGCTCACCCTCCCCCGGCGGGCCCCAGCATTTT.

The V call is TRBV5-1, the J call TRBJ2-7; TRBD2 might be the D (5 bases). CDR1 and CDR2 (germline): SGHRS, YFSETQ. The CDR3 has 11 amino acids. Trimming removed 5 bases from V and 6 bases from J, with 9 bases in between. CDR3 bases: TGCGCCAGCAGAGAGGGAACCGAGCAGTACTTC. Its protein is CASREGTEQYF.

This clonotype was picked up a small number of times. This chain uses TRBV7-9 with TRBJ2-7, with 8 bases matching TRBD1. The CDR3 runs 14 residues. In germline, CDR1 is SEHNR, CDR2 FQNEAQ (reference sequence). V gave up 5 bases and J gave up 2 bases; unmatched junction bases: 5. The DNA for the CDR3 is TGTGCCAGCAGCCCGGAACAGGGGGCCTACGAGCAGTACTTC. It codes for CASSPEQGAYEQYF.

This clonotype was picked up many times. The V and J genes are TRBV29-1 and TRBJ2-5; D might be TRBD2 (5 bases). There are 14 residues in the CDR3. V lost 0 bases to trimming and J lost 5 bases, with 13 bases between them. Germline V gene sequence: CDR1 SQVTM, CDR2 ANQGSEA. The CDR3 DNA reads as TGCAGCGTTGAAGATCGGCGGGCCGGCGAGACCCAGTACTTC. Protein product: CSVEDRRAGETQYF.

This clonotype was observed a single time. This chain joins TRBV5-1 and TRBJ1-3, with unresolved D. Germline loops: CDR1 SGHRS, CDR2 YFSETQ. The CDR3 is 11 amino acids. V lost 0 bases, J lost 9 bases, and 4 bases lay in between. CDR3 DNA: TGCGCCAGCAGCTTGGAAGGCACCATATATTTT. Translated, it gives CASSLEGTIYF.

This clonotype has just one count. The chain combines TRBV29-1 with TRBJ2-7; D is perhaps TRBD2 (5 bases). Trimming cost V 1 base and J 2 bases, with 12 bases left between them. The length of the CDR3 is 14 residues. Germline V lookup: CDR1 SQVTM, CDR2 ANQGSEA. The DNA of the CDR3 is TGCAGCGTTGAAGTATGGTTCGGGGCCTACGAGCAGTACTTC. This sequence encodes CSVEVWFGAYEQYF.

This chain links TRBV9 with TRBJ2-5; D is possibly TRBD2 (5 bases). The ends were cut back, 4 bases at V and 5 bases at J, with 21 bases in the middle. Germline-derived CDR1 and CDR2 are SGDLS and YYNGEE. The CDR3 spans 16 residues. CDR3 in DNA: TGTGCCAGCAGCCCCGTCGGGATAGCGCGTTGGGAGACCCAGTACTTC. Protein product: CASSPVGIARWETQYF.

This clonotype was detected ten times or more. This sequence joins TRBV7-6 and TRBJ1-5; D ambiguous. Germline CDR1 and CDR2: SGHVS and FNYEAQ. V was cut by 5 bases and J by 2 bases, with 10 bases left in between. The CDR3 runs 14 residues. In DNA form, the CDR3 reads TGTGCCAGCAGCCTCGGAGAGGGCAATCAGCCCCAGCATTTT. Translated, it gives CASSLGEGNQPQHF.